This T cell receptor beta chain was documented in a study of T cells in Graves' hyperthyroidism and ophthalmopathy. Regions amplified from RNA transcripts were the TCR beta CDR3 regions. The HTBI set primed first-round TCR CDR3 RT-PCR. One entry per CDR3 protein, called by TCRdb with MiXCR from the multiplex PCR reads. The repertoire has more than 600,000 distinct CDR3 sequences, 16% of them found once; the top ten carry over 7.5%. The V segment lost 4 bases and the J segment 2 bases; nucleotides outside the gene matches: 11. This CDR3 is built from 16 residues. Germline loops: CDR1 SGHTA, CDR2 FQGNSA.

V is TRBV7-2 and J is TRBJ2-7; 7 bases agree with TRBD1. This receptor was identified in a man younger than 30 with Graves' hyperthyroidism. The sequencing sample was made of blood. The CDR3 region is CASSSPSRTGTYEQYF. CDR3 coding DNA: TGTGCCAGCAGCTCTCCTTCGAGGACAGGAACCTACGAGCAGTACTTC.